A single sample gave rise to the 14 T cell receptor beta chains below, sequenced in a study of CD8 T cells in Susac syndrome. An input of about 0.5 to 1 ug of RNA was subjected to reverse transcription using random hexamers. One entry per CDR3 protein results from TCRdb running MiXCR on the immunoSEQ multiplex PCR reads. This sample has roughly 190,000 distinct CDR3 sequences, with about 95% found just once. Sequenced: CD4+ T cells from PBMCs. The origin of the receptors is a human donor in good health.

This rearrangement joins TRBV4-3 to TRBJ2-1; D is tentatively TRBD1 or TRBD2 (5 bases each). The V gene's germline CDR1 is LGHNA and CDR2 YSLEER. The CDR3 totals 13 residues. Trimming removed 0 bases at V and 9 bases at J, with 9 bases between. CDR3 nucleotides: TGCGCCAGCAGCCAAGAAATTGGGGGTGAGCAGTTCTTC. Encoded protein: CASSQEIGGEQFF.

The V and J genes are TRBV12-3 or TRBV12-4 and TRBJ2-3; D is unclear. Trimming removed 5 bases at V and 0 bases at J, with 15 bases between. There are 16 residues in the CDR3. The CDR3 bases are TGTGCCAGCAGTGAGACGGGCTATTTTAGCACAGATACGCAGTATTTT. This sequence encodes CASSETGYFSTDTQYF.

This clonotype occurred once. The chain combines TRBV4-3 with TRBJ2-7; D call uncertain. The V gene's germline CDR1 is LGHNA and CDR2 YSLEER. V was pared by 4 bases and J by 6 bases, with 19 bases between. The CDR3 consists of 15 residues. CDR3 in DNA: TGCGCCAGCAGCCTGGAAGGTCGGCCGATAAGCGAGCAGTACTTC. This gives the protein CASSLEGRPISEQYF.

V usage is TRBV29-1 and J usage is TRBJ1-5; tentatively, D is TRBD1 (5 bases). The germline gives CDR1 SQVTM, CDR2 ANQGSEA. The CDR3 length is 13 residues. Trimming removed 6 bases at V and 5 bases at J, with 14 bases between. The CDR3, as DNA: TGCAGCGTACGGGACTCCGATCATCAGCCCCAGCATTTT. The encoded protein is CSVRDSDHQPQHF.

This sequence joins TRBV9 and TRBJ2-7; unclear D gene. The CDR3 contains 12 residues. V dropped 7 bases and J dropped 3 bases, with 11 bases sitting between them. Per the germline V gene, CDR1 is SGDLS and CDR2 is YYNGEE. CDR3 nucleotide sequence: TGTGCCAGCGGGCGGATGAACTACGAGCAGTACTTC. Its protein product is CASGRMNYEQYF.

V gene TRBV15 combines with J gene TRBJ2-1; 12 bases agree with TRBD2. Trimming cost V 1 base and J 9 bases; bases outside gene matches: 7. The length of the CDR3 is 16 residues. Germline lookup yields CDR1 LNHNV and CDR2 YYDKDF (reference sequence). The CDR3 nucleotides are TGTGCCACCAGCAGAGGATTACTAGCGGGAGGCACTGAGCAGTTCTTC. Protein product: CATSRGLLAGGTEQFF.

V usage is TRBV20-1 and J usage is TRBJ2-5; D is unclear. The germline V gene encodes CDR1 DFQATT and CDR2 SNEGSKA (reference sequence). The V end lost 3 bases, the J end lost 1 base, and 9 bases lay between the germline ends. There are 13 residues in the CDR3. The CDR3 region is CSASSDSQETQYF. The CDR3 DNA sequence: TGCAGTGCTAGTAGTGACTCCCAAGAGACCCAGTACTTC.

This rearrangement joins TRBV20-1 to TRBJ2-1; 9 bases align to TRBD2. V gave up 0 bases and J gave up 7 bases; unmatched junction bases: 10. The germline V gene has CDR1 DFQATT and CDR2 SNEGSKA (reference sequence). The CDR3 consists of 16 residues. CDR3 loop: CSARDQLGLARNEQFF. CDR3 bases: TGCAGTGCTAGAGATCAATTGGGACTAGCTCGAAATGAGCAGTTCTTC.

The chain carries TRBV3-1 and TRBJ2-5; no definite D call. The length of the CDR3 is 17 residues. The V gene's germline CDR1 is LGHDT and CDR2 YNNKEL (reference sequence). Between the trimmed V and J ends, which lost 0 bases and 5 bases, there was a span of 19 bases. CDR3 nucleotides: TGTGCCAGCAGCCAAGATCGGGCTAGGAAGAGAATTGAGACCCAGTACTTC. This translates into CASSQDRARKRIETQYF.

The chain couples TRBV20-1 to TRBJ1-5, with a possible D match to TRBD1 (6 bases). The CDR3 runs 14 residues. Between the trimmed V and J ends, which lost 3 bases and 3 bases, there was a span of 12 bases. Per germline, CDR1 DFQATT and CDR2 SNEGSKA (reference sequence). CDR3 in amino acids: CSARVSGANQPQHF. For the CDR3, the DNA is TGCAGTGCTAGGGTGTCGGGGGCCAATCAGCCCCAGCATTTT.

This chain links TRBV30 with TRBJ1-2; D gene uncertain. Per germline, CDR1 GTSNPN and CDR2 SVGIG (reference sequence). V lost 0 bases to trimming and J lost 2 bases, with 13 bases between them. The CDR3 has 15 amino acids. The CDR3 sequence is CAWSVRLGMNYGYTF. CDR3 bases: TGTGCCTGGAGTGTACGGCTGGGGATGAACTATGGCTACACCTTC.

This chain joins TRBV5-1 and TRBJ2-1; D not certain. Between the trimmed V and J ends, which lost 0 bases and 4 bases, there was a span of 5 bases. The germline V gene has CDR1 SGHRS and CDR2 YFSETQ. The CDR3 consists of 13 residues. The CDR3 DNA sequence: TGCGCCAGCAGCTTGGCGCAGTACAATGAGCAGTTCTTC. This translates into CASSLAQYNEQFF.

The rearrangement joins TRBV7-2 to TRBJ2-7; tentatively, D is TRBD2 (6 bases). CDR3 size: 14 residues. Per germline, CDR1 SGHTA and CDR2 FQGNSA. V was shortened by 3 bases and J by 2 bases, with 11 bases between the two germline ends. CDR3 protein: CASSFGSTTYEQYF. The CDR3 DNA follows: TGTGCCAGCAGCTTCGGGAGCACCACCTACGAGCAGTACTTC. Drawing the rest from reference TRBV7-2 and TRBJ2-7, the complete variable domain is GAGVSQSPSNKVTEKGKDVELRCDPISGHTALYWYRQSLGQGLEFLIYFQGNSAPDKSGLPSDRFSAERTGGSVSTLTIQRTQQEDSAVYLCASSFGSTTYEQYFGPGTRLTVT.

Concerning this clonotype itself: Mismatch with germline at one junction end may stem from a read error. The CDR3 loop is CARRQGLGALF. Written as DNA, the CDR3 is TGTGCCAGACGACAGGGCCTGGGCGCGCTCTTT. V is TRBV2 and J is TRBJ1-1; 7 nucleotides match TRBD1. This CDR3 has 11 amino acids. Germline V gene lookup returns CDR1 SNHLY and CDR2 FYNNEI.